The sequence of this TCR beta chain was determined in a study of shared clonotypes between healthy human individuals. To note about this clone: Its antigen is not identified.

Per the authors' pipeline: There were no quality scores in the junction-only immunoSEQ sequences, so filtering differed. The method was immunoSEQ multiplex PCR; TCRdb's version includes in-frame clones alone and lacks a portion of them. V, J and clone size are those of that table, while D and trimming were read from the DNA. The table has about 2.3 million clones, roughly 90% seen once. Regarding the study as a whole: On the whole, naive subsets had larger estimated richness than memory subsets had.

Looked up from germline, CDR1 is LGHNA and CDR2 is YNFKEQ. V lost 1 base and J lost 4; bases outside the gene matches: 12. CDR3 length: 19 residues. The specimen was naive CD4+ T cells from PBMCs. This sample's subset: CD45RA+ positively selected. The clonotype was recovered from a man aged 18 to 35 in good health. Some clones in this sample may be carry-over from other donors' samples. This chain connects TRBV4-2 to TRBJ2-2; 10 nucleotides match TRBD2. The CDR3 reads CASSQVRARLAGVTGELFF. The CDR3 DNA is TGTGCCAGCAGCCAAGTAAGGGCAAGGCTAGCGGGAGTCACCGGGGAGCTGTTTTTT.